The 8 T cell receptor beta chains presented below share a single source sample, sequenced in a study of sequential checkpoint blockade in melanoma. Treatment denoted: randomized to nivolumab then ipilimumab (arm A) or the reverse (arm B). The protocol was immunoSEQ multiplex PCR, while the TCRdb copy is restricted to in-frame clones and leaves out a portion. The table records approximately 18,000 clones, around 70% of them present only once. The source material was CD8+ T cells sorted from blood (inferred from file names), sampled from a patient given nivolumab and ipilimumab in sequence. These receptors were collected from a human donor with melanoma.

This clone was detected only a few times. This rearrangement joins TRBV6-4 to TRBJ2-7; 8 bases align to TRBD1. The CDR3 has 13 residues. The J segment lost 8 bases and the V segment lost 6 bases, leaving 9 bases of the junction unmatched. CDR1 is MRHNA and CDR2 is SNTAGT in the germline V gene. CDR3 bases: TGTGCCAGCAGGGAATGGACAGGGAGGCAGCAGTACTTC. It translates to CASREWTGRQQYF.

The chain uses TRBV2 and TRBJ1-1; the D gene is possibly TRBD1 (5 bases). The CDR3 has 16 residues. Trimming left V 8 bases short and J 0 bases short, with 19 bases between. CDR1 and CDR2 from the germline V gene are SNHLY and FYNNEI. CDR3 sequence reads: CASLNAADILNTEAFF. CDR3 DNA sequence: TGTGCCAGCCTTAATGCCGCGGACATACTGAACACTGAAGCTTTCTTT.

The chain combines TRBV19 with TRBJ2-3; no firm D call. V was shortened by 5 bases and J by 2 bases, with 14 bases between the two germline ends. The CDR3 spans 15 residues. Germline-derived CDR1 and CDR2 are LNHDA and SQIVND (reference sequence). This CDR3 is CASSFTTGYTDTQYF. In nucleotides, the CDR3 is TGTGCCAGTAGTTTCACCACCGGGTACACAGATACGCAGTATTTT.

The V and J genes are TRBV5-1 and TRBJ1-4; 8 bases agree with TRBD1. CDR3 length: 14 amino acids. Germline CDR1 SGHRS, CDR2 YFSETQ. Germline trimming cut 3 bases from V and 7 bases from J; bases unmatched to any gene: 5. CDR3 sequence reads: CASSWMGQVEKLFF. CDR3 DNA sequence: TGCGCCAGCAGCTGGATGGGACAGGTTGAAAAACTGTTTTTT.

Within the sample, this clone is medium-sized (0.01 to 0.1%). The gene calls are TRBV5-6 and TRBJ2-5; 7 bases line up with TRBD2. Looked up from germline, CDR1 is SGHDT and CDR2 is YYEEEE. J lost 7 bases, V lost 4 bases, and 7 bases had no gene match. The CDR3 totals 13 residues. CDR3 in DNA: TGTGCCAGCAGCACTCCCGGGGGGTGGACCCAGTACTTC. This gives the protein CASSTPGGWTQYF. Looking up the rest from reference TRBV5-6 and TRBJ2-5 gives the full variable domain: DAGVTQSPTHLIKTRGQQVTLRCSPKSGHDTVSWYQQALGQGPQFIFQYYEEEERQRGNFPDRFSGHQFPNYSSELNVNALLLGDSALYLCASSTPGGWTQYFGPGTRLLVL.

This chain links TRBV6-6 with TRBJ2-7; maybe TRBD2 (6 bases). CDR3 length: 14 residues. The V end lost 8 bases, the J end lost 2 bases, and 16 bases lay between the germline ends. Germline V CDR1 and CDR2: MNHNY, SVGAGI (reference sequence). The CDR3 DNA is TGTGCCAGCTCCATGGACCGGAGGGCCTACGAGCAGTACTTC. This codes for CASSMDRRAYEQYF.

The rearrangement links TRBV6-4 to TRBJ1-5; the match to TRBD1 covers 12 bases. Unmatched junction bases numbered 24, after V lost 0 bases and J lost 3 bases. CDR3 length equals 24 residues. Germline CDR1 MRHNA, CDR2 SNTAGT. The CDR3 nucleotides are TGTGCCAGCAGTGACTCGAATCGGGTTCCAGGGACAGGGGGCTGGGGAGGGAACAATCAGCCCCAGCATTTT. This gives the protein CASSDSNRVPGTGGWGGNNQPQHF.

V and J are TRBV4-1 and TRBJ2-7; 7 nucleotides agree with TRBD1. Germline V gene sequence: CDR1 MGHRA, CDR2 YSYEKL. The V segment lost 5 bases and the J segment 6 bases; nucleotides outside the gene matches: 7. The CDR3 totals 13 residues. CDR3 nucleotide sequence: TGCGCCAGCAGCACCCGGACAGGCGTCGAGCAGTACTTC. Its translation is CASSTRTGVEQYF.